The subject of this entry is one T cell receptor beta chain. The antigen is unknown. Repeated repertoire sampling spanned the course of chemoradiotherapy. These data belong to a study of chemoradiotherapy in HPV16-positive cancers. Study details: Functional T-cell assays on a couple of HPV16-positive patients' cells defined candidate HPV-specific clones and common TCR motifs. Broader study findings: Candidate HPV-specific clones and E7-related TCR motifs grew in tumor during treatment. Functional assays defining HPV-specific T cells used only a couple of HPV16-positive patients.

CDR3 length equals 13 residues. The germline CDR1 and CDR2 sequences are SQVTM and ANQGSEA. V gave up 8 bases and J gave up 2 bases; unmatched junction bases: 8. TCRdb's copy holds only in-frame clones and misses some; the assay was immunoSEQ multiplex PCR. The table includes approximately 2,800 clones, around 90% detected once. The chain employs TRBV29-1 and TRBJ2-7, with 8 nucleotides matching TRBD2. The clonotype comes from a human donor with HPV-associated anogenital cancer. The input for sequencing was tumor tissue, taken from a patient who underwent chemoradiotherapy. DNA of the CDR3: TGCAGCTTTTCGGGGGGGGGAACCTACGAGCAGTACTTC. Translated, it gives CSFSGGGTYEQYF.